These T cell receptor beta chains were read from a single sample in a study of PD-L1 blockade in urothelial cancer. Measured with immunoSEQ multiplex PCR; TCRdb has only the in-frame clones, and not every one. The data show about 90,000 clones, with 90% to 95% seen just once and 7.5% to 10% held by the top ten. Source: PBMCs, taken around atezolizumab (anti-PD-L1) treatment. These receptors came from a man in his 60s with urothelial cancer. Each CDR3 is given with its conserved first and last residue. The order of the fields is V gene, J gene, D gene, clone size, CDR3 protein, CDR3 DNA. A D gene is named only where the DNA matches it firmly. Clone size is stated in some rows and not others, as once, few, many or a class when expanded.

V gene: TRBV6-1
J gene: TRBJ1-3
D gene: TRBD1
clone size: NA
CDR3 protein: CASSQTGVDTIYF
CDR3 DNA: TGTGCCAGCAGCCAGACAGGGGTGGACACCATATATTTT

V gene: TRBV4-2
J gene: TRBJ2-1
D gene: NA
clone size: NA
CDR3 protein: CASSQLRGGDLSYNEQFF
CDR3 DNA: TGTGCCAGCAGCCAACTCCGAGGGGGAGACCTGTCCTACAATGAGCAGTTCTTC

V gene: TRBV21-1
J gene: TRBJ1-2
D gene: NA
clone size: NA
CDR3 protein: CASSKVRGSYGYTF
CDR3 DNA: TGTGCCAGCAGCAAAGTGCGGGGGTCCTATGGCTACACCTTC

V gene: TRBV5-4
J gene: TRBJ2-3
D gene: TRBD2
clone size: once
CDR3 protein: CASSRRVTGGRDTQYF
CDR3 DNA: TGTGCCAGCAGCCGCCGGGTTACGGGAGGGAGGGATACGCAGTATTTT

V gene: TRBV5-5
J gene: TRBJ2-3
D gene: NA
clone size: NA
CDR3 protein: CASSLWLATDTQYF
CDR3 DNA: TGTGCCAGCAGCTTGTGGCTAGCAACAGATACGCAGTATTTT

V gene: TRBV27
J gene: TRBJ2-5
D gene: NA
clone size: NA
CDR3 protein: CASSPGTGTQYF
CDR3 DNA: TGTGCCAGCAGTCCAGGCACAGGGACCCAGTACTTC

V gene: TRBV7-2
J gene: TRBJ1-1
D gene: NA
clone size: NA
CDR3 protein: CASSSTPGGTEAFF
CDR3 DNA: TGTGCCAGCAGCTCGACACCGGGAGGGACTGAAGCTTTCTTT

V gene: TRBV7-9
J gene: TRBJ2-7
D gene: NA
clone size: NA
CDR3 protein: CASSFTGYEQYF
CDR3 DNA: TGTGCCAGCAGCTTTACAGGGTACGAGCAGTACTTC

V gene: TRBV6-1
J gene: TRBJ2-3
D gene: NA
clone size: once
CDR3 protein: CATRQIGVSTDTQYF
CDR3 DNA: TGTGCCACCCGCCAGATCGGGGTTAGCACAGATACGCAGTATTTT

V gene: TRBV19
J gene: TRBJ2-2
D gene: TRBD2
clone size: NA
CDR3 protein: CASSESGVNTGELFF
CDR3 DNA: TGTGCCAGTAGTGAAAGCGGGGTGAACACCGGGGAGCTGTTTTTT

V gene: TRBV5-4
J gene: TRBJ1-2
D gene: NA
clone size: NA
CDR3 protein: CASSLVEGAKNLYGYTF
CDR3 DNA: TGTGCCAGCAGCTTGGTAGAAGGGGCGAAAAATCTCTATGGCTACACCTTC